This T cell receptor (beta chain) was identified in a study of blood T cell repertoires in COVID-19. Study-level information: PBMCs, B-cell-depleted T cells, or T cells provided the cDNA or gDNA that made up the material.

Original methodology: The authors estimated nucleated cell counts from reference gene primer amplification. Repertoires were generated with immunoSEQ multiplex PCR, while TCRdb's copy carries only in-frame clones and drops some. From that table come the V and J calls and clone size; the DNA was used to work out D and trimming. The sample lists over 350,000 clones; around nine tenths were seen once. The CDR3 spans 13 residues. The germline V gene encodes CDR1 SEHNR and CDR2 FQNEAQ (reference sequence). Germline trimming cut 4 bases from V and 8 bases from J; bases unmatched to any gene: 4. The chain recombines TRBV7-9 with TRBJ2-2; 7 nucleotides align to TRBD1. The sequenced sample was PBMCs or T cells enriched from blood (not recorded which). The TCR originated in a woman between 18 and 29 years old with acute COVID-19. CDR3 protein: CASSSEGAGELFF. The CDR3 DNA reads TGTGCCAGCAGCTCCGAGGGGGCGGGGGAGCTGTTTTTT.